The 16 T cell receptor beta chains below come from one sample, sequenced in a study of breast tumors, draining lymph nodes, adjacent tissues. TCRdb reanalysed the multiplex PCR reads using MiXCR and keeps one entry per CDR3 protein. The data contain some 130,000 distinct CDR3 sequences, roughly 21% of them singletons. The lymph nodes were axillary draining lymph nodes from breast cancer patients. Sequencing was carried out using axillary lymph node tissue. The receptors shown here come from a female donor with breast cancer. Some clones in this sample may be carry-over from other donors' samples.

Remarks on this clonotype: This sequence may be a read error, since a much larger clone differs from it by one base. The rearrangement links TRBV19 to TRBJ2-7; D is unresolved. The length of the CDR3 is 15 residues. CDR1 is LNHDA, CDR2 SQIVND, per germline (reference sequence). The CDR3 spells CAGSISPAATYEQYF. CDR3 DNA sequence: TGTGCCGGTAGTATCTCTCCTGCAGCAACCTACGAGCAGTACTTC. The whole variable domain, filled in from reference TRBV19 and TRBJ2-7, reads DGGITQSPKYLFRKEGQNVTLSCEQNLNHDAMYWYRQDPGQGLRLIYYSQIVNDFQKGDIAEGYSVSREKKESFPLTVTSAQKNPTAFYLCAGSISPAATYEQYFGPGTRLTVT.

This clonotype turned up a few times. V gene TRBV30 combines with J gene TRBJ2-1; TRBD2 matches at 9 bases. CDR1 is GTSNPN and CDR2 is SVGIG in the germline V gene (reference sequence). The J segment lost 4 bases and the V segment lost 2 bases, leaving 3 bases of the junction unmatched. This CDR3 has 14 amino acids. In nucleotides, the CDR3 is TGTGCCTGGAGTATGACTAGCGGTTACAATGAGCAGTTCTTC. Its translation: CAWSMTSGYNEQFF.

This clonotype was observed many times. This sequence joins TRBV11-2 and TRBJ2-7, with TRBD1 identical over 7 bases. With 4 bases clipped from V and 0 bases from J, the junction kept 3 bases outside the gene matches. The CDR3 runs 14 residues. Germline assignment: CDR1 SGHAT and CDR2 FQNNGV. The CDR3 loop is CASSWNRGSYEQYF. CDR3 nucleotides: TGTGCCAGCAGCTGGAACAGGGGCTCCTACGAGCAGTACTTC.

V and J are TRBV11-2 and TRBJ2-5; perhaps D is TRBD1 or TRBD2 (6 bases each). The germline V gene has CDR1 SGHAT and CDR2 FQNNGV. Trimming shortened V by 2 bases and J by 7 bases, and 11 bases separated the two germline ends. The CDR3 spans 13 residues. The CDR3 spells CASSLRGRGTQYF. In DNA, the CDR3 is TGTGCCAGCAGCTTACGGGGGCGTGGGACCCAGTACTTC.

This clonotype was counted at least ten times. V gene TRBV9 combines with J gene TRBJ2-3, with a weak D call TRBD2 (6 bases). The germline V gene encodes CDR1 SGDLS and CDR2 YYNGEE. The CDR3 loop spans 15 amino acids. With 3 bases removed from V and 0 bases from J, the gap between germline ends came to 11 bases. CDR3 in amino acids: CASSAQGLSTDTQYF. CDR3 DNA: TGTGCCAGCAGCGCCCAGGGACTTAGCACAGATACGCAGTATTTT.

This clonotype was seen ten or more times. The V and J genes are TRBV5-4 and TRBJ2-1; no clear D. Germline V gene lookup returns CDR1 SGHNT and CDR2 YYREEE (reference sequence). The ends were cut back, 2 bases at V and 8 bases at J, with 5 bases in the middle. This CDR3 comprises 11 residues. As DNA, the CDR3 is TGTGCCAGCAGCTTAGGGCATGAGCAGTTCTTC. Its protein is CASSLGHEQFF.

The table lists this clonotype with many counts. The CDR3 spells CASSLRDRGLDTQYF. CDR3 bases: TGTGCCAGCAGTTTACGGGACAGGGGGTTAGATACGCAGTATTTT. The genes are TRBV12-3 or TRBV12-4 and TRBJ2-3, with 11 nucleotides matching TRBD1. The CDR3 loop spans 15 amino acids. V lost 2 bases and J lost 5; bases outside the gene matches: 3.

This clonotype was observed many times. This sequence joins TRBV4-1 and TRBJ2-2, with TRBD1 identical over 7 bases. The V gene's germline CDR1 is MGHRA and CDR2 YSYEKL. This CDR3 region has 16 residues. Trimming took 3 bases from V and 4 from J; bases not matched to a gene: 8. CDR3 amino acids: CASSHRQGSGTGELFF. The DNA of the CDR3 is TGCGCCAGCAGCCATAGACAGGGTAGTGGCACCGGGGAGCTGTTTTTT.

This clonotype was seen a few times. The V gene is TRBV18, the J gene TRBJ2-5, with D tentatively TRBD2 (5 bases). This CDR3 is built from 17 residues. CDR1 KGHSH and CDR2 LQKENI come from the germline V gene. V lost 4 bases, J lost 5 bases, and 23 bases lay in between. The CDR3 reads CASSLLSGTHPGETQYF. The DNA for the CDR3 is TGTGCCAGCTCACTCTTAAGCGGAACCCACCCCGGGGAGACCCAGTACTTC. Full variable domain (remainder filled in from reference TRBV18 and TRBJ2-5): NAGVMQNPRHLVRRRGQEARLRCSPMKGHSHVYWYRQLPEEGLKFMVYLQKENIIDESGMPKERFSAEFPKEGPSILRIQQVVRGDSAAYFCASSLLSGTHPGETQYFGPGTRLLVL.

This clonotype was seen ten or more times. J is TRBJ2-5 and V is TRBV6-2 or TRBV6-3; D possibly corresponds to TRBD2 (6 bases). Trimming left V 3 bases short and J 1 base short, with 9 bases between. This CDR3 contains 14 residues. The germline gives CDR1 MNHEY, CDR2 SVGEGT. The DNA for the CDR3 is TGTGCCAGCAGTTATGGGGGGTCCCAAGAGACCCAGTACTTC. It translates to CASSYGGSQETQYF.

Remarks on this clonotype: A much larger clone lies a single base off, so this may be a read error. The chain is built from TRBV18 and TRBJ2-7; D remains ambiguous. Germline values: CDR1 KGHSH, CDR2 LQKENI. This CDR3 is 13 amino acids long. The germline V and J ends were trimmed by 2 bases and 6 bases, with 11 bases remaining between them. The CDR3 DNA reads as TGTGCCAGCTCACCAAGTTTTTCTCGCGAGCAGTACTTC. This codes for CASSPSFSREQYF.

This clonotype was found many times. The chain has TRBV12-3 or TRBV12-4 and TRBJ1-6; TRBD1 matches at 8 bases. The J segment lost 7 bases and the V segment lost 4 bases, leaving 12 bases of the junction unmatched. The CDR3 contains 17 residues. This chain's CDR3 is CASSSRGDRGGNSPLHF. Written as DNA, the CDR3 is TGTGCCAGCAGTTCCCGGGGAGACAGGGGTGGCAATTCACCCCTCCACTTT.

This clonotype was observed once. The chain carries TRBV6-5 and TRBJ2-7, with D perhaps matching TRBD1 (5 bases). The V and J ends lost 8 bases and 0 bases respectively, with 14 bases between them. The V gene's germline CDR1 is MNHEY and CDR2 SVGAGI. The CDR3 extends over 14 amino acids. Written as DNA, the CDR3 is TGTGCCAGCCAGGTCAGGGCCTCCTCCTACGAGCAGTACTTC. It specifies CASQVRASSYEQYF.

This clonotype was seen ten or more times. This sequence joins TRBV7-9 and TRBJ2-3, with 7 positions matching TRBD2. Germline V CDR1 and CDR2: SEHNR, FQNEAQ (reference sequence). Trimming took 6 bases from V and 7 from J; bases not matched to a gene: 16. The CDR3 covers 16 residues. CDR3 in amino acids: CASRGELSSGIYTQYF. The CDR3 nucleotides read TGTGCCAGCAGGGGGGAACTCTCAAGCGGGATTTATACGCAGTATTTT. Combining the CDR3 with reference TRBV7-9 and TRBJ2-3 gives the whole variable domain DTGVSQNPRHKITKRGQNVTFRCDPISEHNRLYWYRQTLGQGPEFLTYFQNEAQLEKSRLLSDRFSAERPKGSFSTLEIQRTEQGDSAMYLCASRGELSSGIYTQYFGPGTRLTVL.

This clonotype occurred many times. The J gene is TRBJ1-2, the V gene TRBV4-1; TRBD1 might be the D (6 bases). This CDR3 contains 14 residues. The germline gives CDR1 MGHRA, CDR2 YSYEKL. The ends were cut back, 1 base at V and 5 bases at J, with 11 bases in the middle. CDR3: CASSQVVQGYGYTF. Written as DNA, the CDR3 is TGCGCCAGCAGCCAAGTCGTCCAGGGGTATGGCTACACCTTC.

This clonotype was seen many times. The rearrangement links TRBV6-6 to TRBJ2-1; the D is unclear. This CDR3 spans 12 amino acids. From germline, CDR1 is MNHNY and CDR2 SVGAGI (reference sequence). V was shortened by 8 bases and J by 7 bases, with 12 bases between the two germline ends. This CDR3 is CASRRIRNEQFF. The DNA of the CDR3 is TGTGCCAGCCGGCGGATAAGGAATGAGCAGTTCTTC.